A single sample gave rise to the 17 T cell receptor beta chains below, sequenced in a study of cytomegalovirus exposure and HLA in healthy donors. The PCR was carried out with 60 Vbeta primers and 13 Jbeta primers. Some clones are missing from TCRdb's copy, which holds only in-frame ones; the method was immunoSEQ multiplex PCR. Found here are over 70,000 clones, less than 80% of them singletons; the top ten hold 20% to 25%. The sample consisted of PBMCs. The receptors stem from a young man in good health and CMV-seropositive.

This clone is a singleton in its sample. The chain employs TRBV7-9 and TRBJ1-1; 9 bases match TRBD1. This CDR3 is built from 14 residues. Germline lookup yields CDR1 SEHNR and CDR2 FQNEAQ (reference sequence). V shed 4 bases, J shed 12 bases, and the junction held 12 bases outside the gene matches. CDR3 amino acids: CASSSYSGTGSPFF. The CDR3 DNA reads TGTGCCAGCAGCTCCTACTCCGGGACAGGGAGCCCTTTCTTT.

This chain links TRBV10-1 with TRBJ1-1; 9 bases fit TRBD1. The junction had 10 bases not matched to a gene; V was cut back by 6 bases and J by 5 bases. CDR1 and CDR2 (germline): WNHNN, SYGVQD (reference sequence). The CDR3 has 15 residues. The CDR3 protein is CASSPGQGIWTEAFF. Here the CDR3 DNA reads TGCGCCAGCAGCCCGGGACAGGGCATTTGGACTGAAGCTTTCTTT.

V usage is TRBV19 and J usage is TRBJ2-3; TRBD2 agrees at 10 bases. Germline CDR1 and CDR2: LNHDA and SQIVND (reference sequence). The V gene end was trimmed by 10 bases and the J gene end by 5 bases; junction bases not matched to a gene: 12. The CDR3 has 15 residues. CDR3: CATRLAGYSRDTQYF. The CDR3 nucleotides read TGTGCCACCCGACTAGCGGGCTACTCTCGAGATACGCAGTATTTT.

The CDR3 sequence is CASSQTESYNEQFF. DNA of the CDR3: TGTGCCAGCAGCCAAACAGAGTCCTACAATGAGCAGTTCTTC. The chain is built from TRBV2 and TRBJ2-1; D call uncertain. There are 14 residues in the CDR3. Trimming removed 6 bases from V and 1 base from J, with 10 bases in between. In germline, CDR1 is SNHLY, CDR2 FYNNEI.

The rearrangement links TRBV7-8 to TRBJ2-2; possible D gene TRBD2, 5 bases. CDR1 is SGHVS, CDR2 FQNEAQ, per germline. There are 16 residues in the CDR3. V lost 2 bases, J lost 8 bases, and 18 bases lay in between. The CDR3 DNA is TGTGCCAGCAGCTTAAACGAGGCTAGCTCCCGAGGGGAGCTGTTTTTT. It yields the protein CASSLNEASSRGELFF. Full variable domain (missing parts from reference TRBV7-8 and TRBJ2-2): GAGVSQSPRYKVAKRGQDVALRCDPISGHVSLFWYQQALGQGPEFLTYFQNEAQLDKSGLPSDRFFAERPEGSVSTLKIQRTQQEDSAVYLCASSLNEASSRGELFFGEGSRLTVL.

This rearrangement joins TRBV28 to TRBJ2-7, with 9 bases that match TRBD1. This CDR3 has 15 residues. The trim removed 3 bases at V and 1 base at J, leaving 4 bases unmatched. The germline V gene encodes CDR1 MDHEN and CDR2 SYDVKM. This CDR3 is CASSFGTGLSYEQYF. The CDR3 nucleotides read TGTGCCAGCAGTTTCGGGACAGGGTTGTCCTACGAGCAGTACTTC.

The gene calls are TRBV7-2 and TRBJ1-5, with D possibly matching TRBD1 (5 bases). The CDR3 length is 13 residues. V was shortened by 5 bases and J by 2 bases, with 7 bases between the two germline ends. The germline V gene has CDR1 SGHTA and CDR2 FQGNSA. The CDR3, as DNA: TGTGCCAGCAGCGTCAGGGGCAATCAGCCCCAGCATTTT. Translated, it gives CASSVRGNQPQHF.

The chain joins TRBV1 to TRBJ2-1; the table gives TRBD1 as D, unverified against the DNA. TRBV1 is noted as a pseudogene. The length of the CDR3 is 15 residues. Here the CDR3 reads CTSSHETGLNNEQFF. CDR3 DNA sequence: TGCACCAGCAGCCATGAGACAGGGTTAAACAATGAGCAGTTCTTC.

V usage is TRBV10-2 and J usage is TRBJ2-3; no definite D call. This CDR3 region has 11 residues. Deletions cut 4 bases from V and 4 bases from J, with 3 bases between. The germline gives CDR1 WSHSY, CDR2 SAAADI. The CDR3 reads CASSVADTQYF. The CDR3 nucleotides read TGCGCCAGCAGTGTAGCAGATACGCAGTATTTT.

This chain connects TRBV6-1 to TRBJ2-7; 14 positions match TRBD2. The CDR3 covers 15 residues. V lost 6 bases, J lost 4 bases, and 5 bases stayed unmatched. Germline CDR1 and CDR2: MNHNS and SASEGT. The DNA of the CDR3 is TGTGCCAGCAGCGTGGGACTAGCGGGAGTATACGAGCAGTACTTC. Residues: CASSVGLAGVYEQYF.

J is TRBJ2-1 and V is TRBV5-4; tentatively, D is TRBD1 (5 bases). The CDR3 is made up of 16 amino acids. Germline values: CDR1 SGHNT, CDR2 YYREEE (reference sequence). V was trimmed by 4 bases and J by 5 bases, leaving 19 bases between them. As DNA, the CDR3 is TGTGCCAGCAGCACCCGTACTGGCCAGGGCCACAATGAGCAGTTCTTC. The encoded protein is CASSTRTGQGHNEQFF.

The chain links TRBV27 to TRBJ2-7, with D unresolved. The CDR3 runs 12 residues. Germline CDR1 reads MNHEY; CDR2 reads SMNVEV (reference sequence). Trimming removed 0 bases from V and 5 bases from J, with 5 bases in between. CDR3 protein: CASSLSRHEQYF. Here the CDR3 DNA reads TGTGCCAGCAGTTTATCGCGCCACGAGCAGTACTTC.

V is TRBV15 and J is TRBJ2-7, with D tentatively TRBD2 (5 bases). Per the germline V gene, CDR1 is LNHNV and CDR2 is YYDKDF (reference sequence). The CDR3 consists of 14 residues. V was trimmed by 6 bases and J by 4 bases, leaving 16 bases between them. Written as DNA, the CDR3 is TGTGCCACCAGTGCTAGGGCCTCGGGGTACGAGCAGTACTTC. It translates to CATSARASGYEQYF.

The rearrangement joins TRBV19 to TRBJ2-7, with 7 positions matching TRBD1. From germline, CDR1 is LNHDA and CDR2 SQIVND (reference sequence). The V and J ends lost 4 bases and 8 bases, in that order; junction bases with no gene match: 8. CDR3 size: 13 residues. The CDR3 is CASSTEQGYKQYF. CDR3 nucleotides: TGTGCCAGTAGTACCGAACAGGGGTATAAGCAGTACTTC.

A single count supports this clone. The chain uses TRBV10-2 and TRBJ1-1; D call uncertain. The CDR3 is 12 amino acids. Trimming pared 6 bases from V and 3 bases from J, leaving 8 bases between. Germline CDR1 reads WSHSY; CDR2 reads SAAADI. The CDR3 sequence is CASSDTHTEAFF. The CDR3 DNA reads as TGCGCCAGCAGCGACACTCACACTGAAGCTTTCTTT.

The rearrangement joins TRBV6-5 to TRBJ1-1; no clear D gene. Germline V gene lookup returns CDR1 MNHEY and CDR2 SVGAGI. V was trimmed by 6 bases and J by 1 base, leaving 9 bases between them. The CDR3 loop spans 13 amino acids. This CDR3 is CASSTTENTEAFF. The DNA for the CDR3 is TGTGCCAGCAGCACAACAGAGAACACTGAAGCTTTCTTT.

The V call is TRBV10-3, the J call TRBJ1-1, with D perhaps matching TRBD1 (6 bases). The CDR3 runs 13 residues. V lost 10 bases to trimming and J lost 1 base, with 13 bases between them. The V gene's germline CDR1 is ENHRY and CDR2 SYGVKD. CDR3: CATTDSANTEAFF. The CDR3 DNA sequence: TGTGCCACGACGGACAGCGCGAACACTGAAGCTTTCTTT.